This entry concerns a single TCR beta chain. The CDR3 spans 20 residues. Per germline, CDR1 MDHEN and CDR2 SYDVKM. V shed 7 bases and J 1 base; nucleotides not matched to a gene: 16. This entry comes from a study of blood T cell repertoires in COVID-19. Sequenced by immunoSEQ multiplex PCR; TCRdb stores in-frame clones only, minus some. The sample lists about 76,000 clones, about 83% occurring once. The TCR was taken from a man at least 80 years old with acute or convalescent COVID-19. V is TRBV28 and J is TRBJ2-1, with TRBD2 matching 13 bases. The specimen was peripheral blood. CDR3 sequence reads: CASTPPWRLAGGRSYNEQFF. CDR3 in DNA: TGTGCCAGCACCCCCCCTTGGAGACTAGCGGGAGGAAGGTCCTACAATGAGCAGTTCTTC.